This record concerns one T cell receptor (beta chain) sequence. Sequence at one end of the junction differs from germline and may be a read error. These data come from a study of blood T cells in healthy people across ages. The CDR3 is 17 residues long. A J-beta primer mix and a sample-barcoded 5' primer were used in a second PCR of about 7 to 11 cycles. A single record per CDR3 protein comes from TCRdb applying MiXCR to the 5' RACE reads. The table records roughly 800,000 distinct CDR3 sequences, approximately 24% of them present only once. The data were also submitted as part of a second study, on T cells of mothers and their children. This second study says: The study sampled a few healthy Caucasian mothers and their six children.

The V gene is TRBV12-3 or TRBV12-4, the J gene TRBJ2-5; TRBD2 aligns across 8 bases. The sequence was collected from a boy between 10 and 17 years old in good health. The sample was blood. CDR3 sequence (DNA): TGTGCCAGCAGTTTAGGCGGCAGCGGGGGTCTCCAAGGGACCCAGTACTTC. Protein sequence: CASSLGGSGGLQGTQYF.